The clone carrying this T cell receptor beta chain appeared once. Its target is unknown. The PCR ran on 60 Vbeta and 13 Jbeta primers. Sequenced by immunoSEQ multiplex PCR; TCRdb stores in-frame clones only, minus some. The profile covers a few hundred thousand clones, with about four fifths appearing a single time and around 2.8% taken by the ten largest. This sample is drawn from a study of cytomegalovirus exposure and HLA in healthy donors. General observations from the study: Productive rates of about 90% or about 30% were seen for most TCR beta V segments in an earlier analysis.

The CDR3 is 14 amino acids. CDR1 MNHNS and CDR2 SASEGT come from the germline V gene. With 1 base clipped from V and 7 bases from J, the junction kept 3 bases outside the gene matches. Sample: PBMCs. This clonotype was obtained from a man aged 25 to 45 in good health and CMV-seronegative. The chain employs TRBV6-1 and TRBJ2-1; 8 nucleotides match TRBD1. CDR3 sequence: CASSEGTGGNEQFF. The CDR3 DNA follows: TGTGCCAGCAGTGAAGGTACAGGGGGAAATGAGCAGTTCTTC.